This T cell receptor (beta chain) was captured in a study of blood T cells in healthy people across ages. The V end was cut by 1 base, the J end by 3 bases, with 9 bases between. The germline V gene encodes CDR1 MNHEY and CDR2 SVGAGI. This CDR3 contains 14 residues. Then a second PCR, running about 7 to 11 cycles, was carried out with a sample-barcoded 5' primer and a J-beta primer mix. TCRdb re-called the 5' RACE reads with MiXCR, one entry per CDR3 protein. The sample yields approximately 1.5 million distinct CDR3 sequences, roughly 30% seen once. The rearrangement uses TRBV6-5 and TRBJ1-1, with D hard to call. This TCR derives from a woman aged 25 to 39 in good health. Specimen: blood. The CDR3 is CASSYFGGDTEAFF. CDR3 in DNA: TGTGCCAGCAGTTACTTCGGAGGAGACACTGAAGCTTTCTTT.